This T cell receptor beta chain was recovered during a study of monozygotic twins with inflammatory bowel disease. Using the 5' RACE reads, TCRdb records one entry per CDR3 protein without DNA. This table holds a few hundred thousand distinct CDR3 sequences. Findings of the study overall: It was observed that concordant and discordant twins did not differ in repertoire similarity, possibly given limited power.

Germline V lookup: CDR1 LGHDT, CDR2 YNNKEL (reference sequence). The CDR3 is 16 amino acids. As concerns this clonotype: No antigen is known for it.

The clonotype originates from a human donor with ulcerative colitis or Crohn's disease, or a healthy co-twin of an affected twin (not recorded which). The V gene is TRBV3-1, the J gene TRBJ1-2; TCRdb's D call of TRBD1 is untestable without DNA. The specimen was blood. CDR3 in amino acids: CASSQVLSGDNYGYTF.